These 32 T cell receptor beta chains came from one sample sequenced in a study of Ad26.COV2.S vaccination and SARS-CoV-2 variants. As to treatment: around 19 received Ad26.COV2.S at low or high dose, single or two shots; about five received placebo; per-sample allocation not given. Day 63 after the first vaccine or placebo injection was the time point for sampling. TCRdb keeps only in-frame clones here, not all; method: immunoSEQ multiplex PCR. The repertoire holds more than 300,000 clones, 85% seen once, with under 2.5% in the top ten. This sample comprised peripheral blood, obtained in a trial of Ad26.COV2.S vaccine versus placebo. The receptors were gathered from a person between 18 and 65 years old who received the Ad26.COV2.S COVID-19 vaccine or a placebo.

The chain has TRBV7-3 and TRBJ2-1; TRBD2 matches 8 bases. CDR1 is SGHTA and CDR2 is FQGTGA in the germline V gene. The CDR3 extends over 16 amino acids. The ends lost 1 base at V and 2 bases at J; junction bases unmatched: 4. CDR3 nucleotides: TGTGCCAGCAGCTTAAAGGGAGCGGGGGCCTACAATGAGCAGTTCTTC. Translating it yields CASSLKGAGAYNEQFF. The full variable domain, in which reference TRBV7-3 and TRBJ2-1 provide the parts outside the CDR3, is GAGVSQTPSNKVTEKGKYVELRCDPISGHTALYWYRQSLGQGPEFLIYFQGTGAADDSGLPNDRFFAVRPEGSVSTLKIQRTERGDSAVYLCASSLKGAGAYNEQFFGPGTRLTVL.

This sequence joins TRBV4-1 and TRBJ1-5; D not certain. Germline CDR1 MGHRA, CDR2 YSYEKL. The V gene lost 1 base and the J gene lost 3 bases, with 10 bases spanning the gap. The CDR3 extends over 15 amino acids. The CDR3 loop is CASSQVSHINQPQHF. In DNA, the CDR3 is TGCGCCAGCAGCCAAGTGTCGCATATCAATCAGCCCCAGCATTTT.

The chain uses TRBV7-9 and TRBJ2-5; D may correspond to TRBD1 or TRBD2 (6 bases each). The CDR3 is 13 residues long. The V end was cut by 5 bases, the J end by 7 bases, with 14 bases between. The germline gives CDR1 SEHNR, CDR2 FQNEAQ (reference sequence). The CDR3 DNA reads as TGTGCCAGCAGCCCAGGGGTTAGCGGGACCCAGTACTTC. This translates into CASSPGVSGTQYF. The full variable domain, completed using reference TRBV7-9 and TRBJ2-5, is DTGVSQNPRHKITKRGQNVTFRCDPISEHNRLYWYRQTLGQGPEFLTYFQNEAQLEKSRLLSDRFSAERPKGSFSTLEIQRTEQGDSAMYLCASSPGVSGTQYFGPGTRLLVL.

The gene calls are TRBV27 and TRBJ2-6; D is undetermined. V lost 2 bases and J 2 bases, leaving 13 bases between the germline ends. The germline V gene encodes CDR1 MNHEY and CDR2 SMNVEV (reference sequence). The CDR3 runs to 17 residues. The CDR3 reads CASSLGLGWAGANVLTF. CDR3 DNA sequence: TGTGCCAGCAGTTTAGGCCTTGGGTGGGCTGGGGCCAACGTCCTGACTTTC.

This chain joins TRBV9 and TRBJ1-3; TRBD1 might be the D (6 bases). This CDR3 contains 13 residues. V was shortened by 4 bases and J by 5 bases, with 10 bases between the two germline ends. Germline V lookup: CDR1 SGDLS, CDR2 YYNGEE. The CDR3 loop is CASSPDSRNTIYF. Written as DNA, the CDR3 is TGTGCCAGCAGCCCGGACAGTAGAAACACCATATATTTT.

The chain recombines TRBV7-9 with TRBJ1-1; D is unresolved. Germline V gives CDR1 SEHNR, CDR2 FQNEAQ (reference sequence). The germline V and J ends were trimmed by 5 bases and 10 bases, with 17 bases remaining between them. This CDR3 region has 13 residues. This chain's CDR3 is CASSPEGNPGAFF. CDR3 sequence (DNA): TGTGCCAGCAGCCCAGAAGGTAATCCGGGAGCTTTCTTT.

As DNA, the CDR3 is TGTGCCAGCAGCTTCCATGATTTTAACACCATATATTTT. Protein product: CASSFHDFNTIYF. The V gene is TRBV7-2, the J gene TRBJ1-3; no reliable D call. There are 13 residues in the CDR3. V lost 3 bases and J 7 bases, leaving 10 bases between the germline ends. Germline V CDR1 and CDR2: SGHTA, FQGNSA.

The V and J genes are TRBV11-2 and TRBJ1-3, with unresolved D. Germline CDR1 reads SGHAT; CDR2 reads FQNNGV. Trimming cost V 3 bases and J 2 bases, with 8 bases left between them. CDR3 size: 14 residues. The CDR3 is CASSLVPTGNTIYF. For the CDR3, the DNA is TGTGCCAGCAGCTTGGTGCCAACTGGAAACACCATATATTTT.

The CDR3 sequence: CSAASAGANYGYTF. The CDR3 DNA is TGCAGCGCGGCTTCGGCGGGAGCTAACTATGGCTACACCTTC. This chain uses TRBV29-1 with TRBJ1-2, with no clear D. Trimming shortened V by 7 bases and J by 0 bases, and 15 bases separated the two germline ends. Germline V gives CDR1 SQVTM, CDR2 ANQGSEA. There are 14 residues in the CDR3.

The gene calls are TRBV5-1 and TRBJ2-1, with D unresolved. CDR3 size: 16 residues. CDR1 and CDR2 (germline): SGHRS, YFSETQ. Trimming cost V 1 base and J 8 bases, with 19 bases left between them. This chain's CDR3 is CASSLTWSPTTYEQFF. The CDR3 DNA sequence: TGCGCCAGCAGCTTGACATGGTCCCCCACAACCTATGAGCAGTTCTTC.

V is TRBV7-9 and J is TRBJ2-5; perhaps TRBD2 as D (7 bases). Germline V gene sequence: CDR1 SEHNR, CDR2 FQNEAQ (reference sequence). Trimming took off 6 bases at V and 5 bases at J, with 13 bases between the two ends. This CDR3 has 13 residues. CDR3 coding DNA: TGTGCCAGCAGTCAACAGGGAGGGGAGACCCAGTACTTC. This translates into CASSQQGGETQYF.

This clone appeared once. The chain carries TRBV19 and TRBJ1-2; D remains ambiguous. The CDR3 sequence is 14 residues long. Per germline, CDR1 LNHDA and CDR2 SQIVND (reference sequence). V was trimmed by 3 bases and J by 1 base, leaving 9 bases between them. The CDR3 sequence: CASSMSGLNYGYTF. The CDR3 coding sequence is TGTGCCAGTAGTATGTCGGGCCTTAACTATGGCTACACCTTC.

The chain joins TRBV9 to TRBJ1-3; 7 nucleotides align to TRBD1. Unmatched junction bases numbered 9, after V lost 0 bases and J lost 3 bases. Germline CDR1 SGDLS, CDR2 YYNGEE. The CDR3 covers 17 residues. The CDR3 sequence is CASSVVGINRGGNTIYF. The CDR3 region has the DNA TGTGCCAGCAGCGTAGTTGGGATCAACAGGGGTGGAAACACCATATATTTT.

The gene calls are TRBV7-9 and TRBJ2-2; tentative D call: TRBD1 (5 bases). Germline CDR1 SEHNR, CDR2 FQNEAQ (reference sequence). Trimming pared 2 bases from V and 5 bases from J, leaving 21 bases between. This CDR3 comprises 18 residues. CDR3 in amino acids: CASSLIAGYGLVTGELFF. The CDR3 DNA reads TGTGCCAGCAGCTTAATTGCAGGGTACGGCTTAGTGACCGGGGAGCTGTTTTTT.

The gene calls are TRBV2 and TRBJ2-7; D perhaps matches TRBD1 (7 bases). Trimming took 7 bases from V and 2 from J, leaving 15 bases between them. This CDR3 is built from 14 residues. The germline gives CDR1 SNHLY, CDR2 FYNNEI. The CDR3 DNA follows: TGTGCCAGCACCCCTGGCGGGACAGCCTACGAGCAGTACTTC. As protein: CASTPGGTAYEQYF. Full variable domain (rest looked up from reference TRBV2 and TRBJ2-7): EPEVTQTPSHQVTQMGQEVILRCVPISNHLYFYWYRQILGQKVEFLVSFYNNEISEKSEIFDDQFSVERPDGSNFTLKIRSTKLEDSAMYFCASTPGGTAYEQYFGPGTRLTVT.

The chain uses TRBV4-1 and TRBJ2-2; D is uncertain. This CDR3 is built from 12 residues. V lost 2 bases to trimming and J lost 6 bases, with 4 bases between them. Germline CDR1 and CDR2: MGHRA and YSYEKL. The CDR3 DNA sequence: TGCGCCAGCAGCCAACGCCCCGGGGAGCTGTTTTTT. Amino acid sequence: CASSQRPGELFF.

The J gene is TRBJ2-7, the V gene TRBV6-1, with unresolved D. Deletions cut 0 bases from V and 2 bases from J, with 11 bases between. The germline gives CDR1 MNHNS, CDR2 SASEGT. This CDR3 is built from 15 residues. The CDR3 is CASSEADGRPYEQYF. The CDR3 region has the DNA TGTGCCAGCAGTGAAGCGGACGGGCGCCCCTACGAGCAGTACTTC.

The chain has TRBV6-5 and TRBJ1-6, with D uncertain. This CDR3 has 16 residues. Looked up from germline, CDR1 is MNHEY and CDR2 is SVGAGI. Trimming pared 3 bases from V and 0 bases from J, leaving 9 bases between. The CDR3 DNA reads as TGTGCCAGCAGTTATCGATACAGCTCCTATAATTCACCCCTCCACTTT. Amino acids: CASSYRYSSYNSPLHF.

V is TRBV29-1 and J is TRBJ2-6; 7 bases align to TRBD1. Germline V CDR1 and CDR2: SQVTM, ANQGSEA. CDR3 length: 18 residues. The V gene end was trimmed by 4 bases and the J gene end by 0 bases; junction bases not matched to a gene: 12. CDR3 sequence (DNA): TGCAGCGTTGTGGGACAGTCGCTACCGTTCTCTGGGGCCAACGTCCTGACTTTC. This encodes CSVVGQSLPFSGANVLTF. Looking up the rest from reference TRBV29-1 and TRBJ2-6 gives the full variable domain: SAVISQKPSRDICQRGTSLTIQCQVDSQVTMMFWYRQQPGQSLTLIATANQGSEATYESGFVIDKFPISRPNLTFSTLTVSNMSPEDSSIYLCSVVGQSLPFSGANVLTFGAGSRLTVL.

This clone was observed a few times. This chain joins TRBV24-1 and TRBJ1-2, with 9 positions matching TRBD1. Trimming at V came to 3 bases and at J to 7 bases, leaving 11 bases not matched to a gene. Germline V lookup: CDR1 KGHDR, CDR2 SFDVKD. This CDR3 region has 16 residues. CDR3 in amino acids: CATSDAEGQGESGYTF. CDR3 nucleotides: TGTGCCACCAGTGATGCCGAGGGACAGGGAGAGAGTGGCTACACCTTC.

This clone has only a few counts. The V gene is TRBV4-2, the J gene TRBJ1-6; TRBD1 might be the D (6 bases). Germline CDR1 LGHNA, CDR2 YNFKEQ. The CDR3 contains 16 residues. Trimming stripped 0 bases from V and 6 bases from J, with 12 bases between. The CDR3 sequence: CASSQDAGGRNSPLHF. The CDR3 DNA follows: TGTGCCAGCAGCCAAGATGCGGGGGGGCGTAATTCACCCCTCCACTTT.

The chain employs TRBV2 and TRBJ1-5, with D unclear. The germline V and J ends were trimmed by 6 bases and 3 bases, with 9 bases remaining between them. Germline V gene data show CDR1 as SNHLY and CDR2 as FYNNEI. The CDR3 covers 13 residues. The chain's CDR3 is CASSGLTNQPQHF. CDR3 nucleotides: TGTGCCAGCAGCGGTTTGACCAATCAGCCCCAGCATTTT. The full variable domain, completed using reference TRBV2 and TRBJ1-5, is EPEVTQTPSHQVTQMGQEVILRCVPISNHLYFYWYRQILGQKVEFLVSFYNNEISEKSEIFDDQFSVERPDGSNFTLKIRSTKLEDSAMYFCASSGLTNQPQHFGDGTRLSIL.

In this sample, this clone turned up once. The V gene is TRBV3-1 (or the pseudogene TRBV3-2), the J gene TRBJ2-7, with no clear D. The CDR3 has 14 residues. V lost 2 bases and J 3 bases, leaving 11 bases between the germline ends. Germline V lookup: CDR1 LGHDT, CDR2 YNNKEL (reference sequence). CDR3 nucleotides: TGTGCCAGCAGCCAAAGGCCGTCAAGCTACGAGCAGTACTTC. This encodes CASSQRPSSYEQYF.

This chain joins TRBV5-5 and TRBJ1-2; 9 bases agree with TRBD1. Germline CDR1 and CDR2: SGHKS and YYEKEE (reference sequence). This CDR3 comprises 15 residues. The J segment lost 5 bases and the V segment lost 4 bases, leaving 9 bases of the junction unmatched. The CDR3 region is CASSVVGQGRYGYTF. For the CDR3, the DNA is TGTGCCAGCAGCGTGGTGGGACAGGGAAGGTATGGCTACACCTTC.

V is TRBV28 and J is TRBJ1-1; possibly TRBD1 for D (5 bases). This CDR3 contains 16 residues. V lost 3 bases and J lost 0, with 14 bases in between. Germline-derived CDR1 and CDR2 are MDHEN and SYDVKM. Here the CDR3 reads CASSFGYGRVNTEAFF. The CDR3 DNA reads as TGTGCCAGCAGTTTTGGTTACGGCAGGGTGAACACTGAAGCTTTCTTT.

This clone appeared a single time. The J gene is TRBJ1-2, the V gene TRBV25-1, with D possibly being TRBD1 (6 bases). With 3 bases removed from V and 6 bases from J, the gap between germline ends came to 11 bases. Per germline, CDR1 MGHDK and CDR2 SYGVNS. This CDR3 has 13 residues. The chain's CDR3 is CASSEGGANGYTF. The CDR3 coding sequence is TGTGCCAGCAGTGAGGGGGGGGCGAATGGCTACACCTTC.

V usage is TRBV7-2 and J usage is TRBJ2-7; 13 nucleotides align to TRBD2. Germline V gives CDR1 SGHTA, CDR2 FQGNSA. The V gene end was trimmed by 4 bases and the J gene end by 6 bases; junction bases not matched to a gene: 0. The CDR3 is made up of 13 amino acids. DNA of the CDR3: TGTGCCAGCAGCTGGACTAGCGGGGGCGAGCAGTACTTC. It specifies CASSWTSGGEQYF. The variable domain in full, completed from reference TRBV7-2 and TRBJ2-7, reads GAGVSQSPSNKVTEKGKDVELRCDPISGHTALYWYRQSLGQGLEFLIYFQGNSAPDKSGLPSDRFSAERTGGSVSTLTIQRTQQEDSAVYLCASSWTSGGEQYFGPGTRLTVT.

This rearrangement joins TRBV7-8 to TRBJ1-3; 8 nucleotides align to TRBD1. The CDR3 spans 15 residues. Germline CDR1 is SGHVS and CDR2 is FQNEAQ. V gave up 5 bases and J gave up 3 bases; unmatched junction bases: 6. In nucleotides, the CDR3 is TGTGCCAGCAGCGGTCGGACAGGGAGTGGAAACACCATATATTTT. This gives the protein CASSGRTGSGNTIYF.

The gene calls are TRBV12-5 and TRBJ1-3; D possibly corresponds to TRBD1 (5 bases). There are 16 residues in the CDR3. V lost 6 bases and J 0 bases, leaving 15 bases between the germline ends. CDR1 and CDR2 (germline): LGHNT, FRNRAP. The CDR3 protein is CASGILTGSSGNTIYF. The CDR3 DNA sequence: TGTGCTAGTGGGATTCTCACAGGCAGCTCTGGAAACACCATATATTTT.

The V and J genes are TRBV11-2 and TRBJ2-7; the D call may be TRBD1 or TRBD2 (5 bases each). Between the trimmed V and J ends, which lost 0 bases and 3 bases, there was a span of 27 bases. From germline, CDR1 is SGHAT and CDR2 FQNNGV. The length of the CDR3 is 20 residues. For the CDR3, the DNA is TGTGCCAGCAGCTTAGACCTGAGGCAGGAGATCCTCTTGGGGGACTACGAGCAGTACTTC. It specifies CASSLDLRQEILLGDYEQYF.

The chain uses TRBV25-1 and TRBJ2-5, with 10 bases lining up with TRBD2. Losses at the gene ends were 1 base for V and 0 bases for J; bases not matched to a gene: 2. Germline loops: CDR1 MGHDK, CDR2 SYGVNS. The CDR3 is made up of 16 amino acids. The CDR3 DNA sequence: TGTGCCAGCAGTGAATTAGCGGGGGGATACCAAGAGACCCAGTACTTC. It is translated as CASSELAGGYQETQYF.

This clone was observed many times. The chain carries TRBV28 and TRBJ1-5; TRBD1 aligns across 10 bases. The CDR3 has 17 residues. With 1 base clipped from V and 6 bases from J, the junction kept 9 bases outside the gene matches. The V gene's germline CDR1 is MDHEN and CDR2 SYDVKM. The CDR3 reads CASSLLGTGERIQPQHF. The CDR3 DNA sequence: TGTGCCAGCAGTTTATTAGGGACAGGGGAGCGGATTCAGCCCCAGCATTTT.